The 19 T cell receptor beta chains reported below all come from one sample, sequenced in a study of T cells after yellow fever vaccination (dated by TCRdb to the late 2010s). This specimen's treatment or condition label, interpreted: live attenuated yellow fever vaccine strain. Libraries were prepared through 5' RACE. Sequencing was performed on an Illumina HiSeq 2500. TCRdb passed the public sequencing reads through fastp at Q25 and MiXCR, retaining productive beta sequences. A single entry per CDR3 protein holds the most common genes and DNA from its merged rows. The sample table contains 55,000 to 70,000 distinct CDR3 sequences; only one count was recorded for about 6% of them. The ten largest clones capture more than 35% of the sample. This specimen was CD8+ T cells sorted from PBMCs, taken about 41 days after the first yellow fever vaccination. The receptors were gathered from a man younger than 30 who received the YFV17D yellow fever vaccine.

This clonotype was seen many times. The chain is built from TRBV7-9 and TRBJ2-7; 9 bases fit TRBD2. Trimming cost V 1 base and J 2 bases; bases outside gene matches: 0. The CDR3 is 14 amino acids. CDR1 is SEHNR, CDR2 FQNEAQ, per germline (reference sequence). The CDR3 here is CASSLGGGAYEQYV. CDR3 nucleotide sequence: TGTGCCAGCAGCTTAGGCGGGGGGGCCTACGAGCAGTACGTC.

This clonotype was seen many times. CDR3 sequence: CASSLGRAYEQYF. Here the CDR3 DNA reads TGCGCCAGCAGCTTGGGCAGGGCCTACGAGCAGTACTTC. The V call is TRBV5-1, the J call TRBJ2-7; TRBD1 might be the D (5 bases). The CDR3 consists of 13 residues. In germline, CDR1 is SGHRS, CDR2 YFSETQ. V dropped 0 bases and J dropped 2 bases, with 6 bases sitting between them.

The chain is built from TRBV7-2 and TRBJ2-5, with TRBD1 matching over 12 bases. The CDR3 consists of 18 residues. J was trimmed by 6 bases and V by 5 bases; bases with no gene match: 16. Germline V gives CDR1 SGHTA, CDR2 FQGNSA. CDR3 region: CASSKSNTGTGGGQTQYF. The CDR3 region has the DNA TGTGCCAGCAGCAAATCGAACACCGGGACAGGGGGCGGACAGACCCAGTACTTC.

This clonotype was seen many times. V is TRBV7-9 and J is TRBJ2-1; D not resolved. The germline CDR1 and CDR2 sequences are SEHNR and FQNEAQ (reference sequence). Trimming pared 3 bases from V and 9 bases from J, leaving 6 bases between. This CDR3 is built from 11 residues. DNA for the CDR3: TGTGCCAGCAGCTTTAGAGGTGAGCAGTTCTTC. Its translation is CASSFRGEQFF. The whole variable domain, filled in from reference TRBV7-9 and TRBJ2-1, reads DTGVSQNPRHKITKRGQNVTFRCDPISEHNRLYWYRQTLGQGPEFLTYFQNEAQLEKSRLLSDRFSAERPKGSFSTLEIQRTEQGDSAMYLCASSFRGEQFFGPGTRLTVL.

This clonotype was detected ten times or more. The chain couples TRBV6-2 or TRBV6-3 to TRBJ2-1; D possibly corresponds to TRBD2 (5 bases). V lost 5 bases, J lost 0 bases, and 8 bases lay in between. CDR1 and CDR2 (germline): MNHEY, SVGEGT. The CDR3 sequence is 14 residues long. The CDR3 nucleotides are TGTGCCAGCAGTGAGGGAAGCTCCTACAATGAGCAGTTCTTC. It yields the protein CASSEGSSYNEQFF.

With respect to this clonotype: Compared with germline, one end of the junction differs, possibly owing to a read error. The chain carries TRBV3-1 and TRBJ2-1; 12 bases fit TRBD1. Germline CDR1 is LGHDT and CDR2 is YNNKEL (reference sequence). The CDR3 contains 15 residues. CDR3 bases: TGTGCCACCAGCCTTAAGGGACAGGGGGCTTGGGAGCAGTTCTTC. It yields the protein CATSLKGQGAWEQFF.

This chain connects TRBV4-1 to TRBJ1-1; no firm D call. The germline V gene has CDR1 MGHRA and CDR2 YSYEKL. This CDR3 spans 12 amino acids. Trimming removed 3 bases at V and 3 bases at J, with 5 bases between. CDR3 coding DNA: TGCGCCAGCAGCCACAGAGACACTGAAGCTTTCTTT. Amino acid sequence: CASSHRDTEAFF.

The chain combines TRBV5-4 with TRBJ2-5, with 7 bases aligning to TRBD1. Germline CDR1 and CDR2: SGHNT and YYREEE (reference sequence). The CDR3 consists of 15 residues. J was trimmed by 2 bases and V by 4 bases; bases with no gene match: 8. In DNA form, the CDR3 reads TGTGCCAGCAGCGATGACAGGGTTGGTCAAGAGACCCAGTACTTC. Protein sequence: CASSDDRVGQETQYF.

In its sample, this clonotype was seen many times. The V and J genes are TRBV6-2 or TRBV6-3 and TRBJ1-2; the D gene is possibly TRBD1 (5 bases). V was clipped by 2 bases and J by 4 bases, with 11 bases between them. Germline loops: CDR1 MNHEY, CDR2 SVGEGT. This CDR3 spans 14 amino acids. CDR3 sequence (DNA): TGTGCCAGCAGTTACCCCGGGACGGCCTATGGCTACACCTTC. As protein: CASSYPGTAYGYTF.

This clonotype showed up many times. The chain employs TRBV18 and TRBJ2-3, with D possibly being TRBD1 (5 bases). This CDR3 spans 14 amino acids. The ends were cut back, 5 bases at V and 5 bases at J, with 14 bases in the middle. Germline assignment: CDR1 KGHSH and CDR2 LQKENI. CDR3 nucleotides: TGTGCCAGCTCAGGGGAAGGGGCAAGAGATACGCAGTATTTT. As protein: CASSGEGARDTQYF.

This clonotype came up many times. This chain joins TRBV14 and TRBJ1-2; no definite D call. Looked up from germline, CDR1 is SGHDN and CDR2 is FVKESK. The CDR3 is 16 residues long. V lost 1 base to trimming and J lost 4 bases, with 16 bases between them. CDR3 sequence (DNA): TGTGCCAGCAGCCAAGTGATGATGACGCACCTCTATGGCTACACCTTC. It encodes CASSQVMMTHLYGYTF.

The J gene is TRBJ1-1, the V gene TRBV29-1; no firm D call. The CDR3 covers 12 residues. Germline V CDR1 and CDR2: SQVTM, ANQGSEA. V was pared by 2 bases and J by 0 bases, with 4 bases between. As DNA, the CDR3 is TGCAGCGTTGAAAACCTGAACACTGAAGCTTTCTTT. It is translated as CSVENLNTEAFF.

This clonotype came up many times. The chain couples TRBV29-1 to TRBJ2-5; 8 bases line up with TRBD2. CDR1 SQVTM and CDR2 ANQGSEA come from the germline V gene. This CDR3 is built from 15 residues. Trimming removed 1 base from V and 0 bases from J; junction bases left unmatched: 4. CDR3 residues: CSVEGGRGDQETQYF. DNA of the CDR3: TGCAGCGTTGAAGGAGGGCGGGGGGACCAAGAGACCCAGTACTTC. The variable domain in full, with the rest retrieved from reference TRBV29-1 and TRBJ2-5, is SAVISQKPSRDICQRGTSLTIQCQVDSQVTMMFWYRQQPGQSLTLIATANQGSEATYESGFVIDKFPISRPNLTFSTLTVSNMSPEDSSIYLCSVEGGRGDQETQYFGPGTRLLVL.

This clonotype was recorded many times. The rearrangement links TRBV4-2 to TRBJ2-7; D is ambiguous. Germline loops: CDR1 LGHNA, CDR2 YNFKEQ. The CDR3 extends over 14 amino acids. Between the trimmed V and J ends, which lost 0 bases and 6 bases, there was a span of 12 bases. Here the CDR3 reads CASSQEYPGAEQYV. In DNA form, the CDR3 reads TGTGCCAGCAGCCAAGAATACCCAGGCGCCGAGCAGTACGTC.

This rearrangement joins TRBV6-5 to TRBJ2-1, with D tentatively TRBD1 or TRBD2 (5 bases each). The CDR3 consists of 13 residues. With 4 bases removed from V and 4 bases from J, the gap between germline ends came to 8 bases. Germline CDR1 is MNHEY and CDR2 is SVGAGI. Here the CDR3 reads CASSWGPYNEQFF. As DNA, the CDR3 is TGTGCCAGCAGTTGGGGACCTTACAATGAGCAGTTCTTC.

This clonotype was counted ten times or more. The chain recombines TRBV5-1 with TRBJ2-2; tentative D call: TRBD2 (6 bases). CDR1 and CDR2 (germline): SGHRS, YFSETQ. The CDR3 sequence is 14 residues long. Trimming stripped 7 bases from V and 1 base from J, with 11 bases between. The DNA of the CDR3 is TGCGCCAGCTGGAGGGGTGAGAACACCGGGGAGCTGTTTTTT. This gives the protein CASWRGENTGELFF.

In this sample, this clonotype turned up many times. This chain links TRBV12-3 or TRBV12-4 with TRBJ2-2, with D perhaps being TRBD1 or TRBD2 (6 bases each). V dropped 2 bases and J dropped 5 bases, with 15 bases sitting between them. This CDR3 is built from 16 residues. The CDR3 protein is CASSLSGAQGTGELFF. The CDR3 nucleotides are TGTGCCAGCAGTTTATCGGGGGCGCAAGGTACCGGGGAGCTGTTTTTT.

This rearrangement joins TRBV11-2 to TRBJ1-1; no definite D call. The V gene lost 5 bases and the J gene lost 6 bases, with 10 bases spanning the gap. Germline lookup yields CDR1 SGHAT and CDR2 FQNNGV. The CDR3 is 12 residues long. CDR3 sequence (DNA): TGTGCCAGCAGCGGCCTCATAGCTGAAGCTTTCTTT. Translation gives CASSGLIAEAFF.

The table lists this clonotype with many counts. The genes are TRBV20-1 and TRBJ2-1, with 11 bases fitting TRBD2. The germline V gene has CDR1 DFQATT and CDR2 SNEGSKA (reference sequence). Trimming at V came to 3 bases and at J to 8 bases, leaving 6 bases not matched to a gene. This CDR3 comprises 14 residues. CDR3 sequence: CSASLSGGADEQFF. CDR3 in DNA: TGCAGTGCTAGTCTTAGCGGGGGGGCCGATGAGCAGTTCTTC.